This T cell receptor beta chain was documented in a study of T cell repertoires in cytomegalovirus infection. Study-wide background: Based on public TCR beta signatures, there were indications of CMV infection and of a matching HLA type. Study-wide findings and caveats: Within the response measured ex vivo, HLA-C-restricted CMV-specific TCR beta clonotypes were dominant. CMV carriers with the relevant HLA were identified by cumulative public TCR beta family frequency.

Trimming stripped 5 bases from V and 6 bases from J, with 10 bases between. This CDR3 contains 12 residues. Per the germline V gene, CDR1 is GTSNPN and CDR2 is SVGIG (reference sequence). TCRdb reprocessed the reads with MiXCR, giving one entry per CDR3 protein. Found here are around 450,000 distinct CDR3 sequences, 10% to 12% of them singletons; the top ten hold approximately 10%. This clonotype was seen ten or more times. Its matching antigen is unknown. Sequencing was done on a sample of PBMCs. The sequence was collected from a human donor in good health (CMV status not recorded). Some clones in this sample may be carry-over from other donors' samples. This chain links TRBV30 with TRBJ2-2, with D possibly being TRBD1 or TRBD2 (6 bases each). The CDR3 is CAWGGGPGELFF. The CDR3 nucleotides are TGTGCCTGGGGAGGGGGGCCCGGGGAGCTGTTTTTT.